The clone carrying this TCR beta chain was observed a single time. Antigen specificity is unknown. This sample stems from a study of cytomegalovirus exposure and HLA in healthy donors. Whole-study results and caveats: The listing of roughly 160 TCR beta chains classed them as cytomegalovirus-associated. For TCR beta chains, V- and J-gene trimming was later linked to a missense DCLRE1C variant. In a later analysis, common viral pathogens appeared linked to several of the most significant clusters.

Primers included in the PCR were 60 Vbeta and 13 Jbeta primers. Method: immunoSEQ multiplex PCR; TCRdb's copy keeps in-frame clones and lacks some. The table includes some 99,000 clones, around 73% detected once. The specimen was PBMCs. This TCR derives from a man in his forties in good health and CMV-seronegative.

The CDR3 DNA follows: TGTGCCAGCAGCCAGAATGAAGAGACCCAGTACTTC. It translates to CASSQNEETQYF. V usage is TRBV5-8 and J usage is TRBJ2-5; no firm D call. Germline V gives CDR1 SGHTS, CDR2 YDEGEE. This CDR3 has 12 residues. V dropped 4 bases and J dropped 3 bases, with 7 bases sitting between them.